The 31 T cell receptor beta chains below come from one sample, sequenced in a study of control samples from healthy donors and cancer patients. Here immunoSEQ multiplex PCR was the method, and the copy in TCRdb shows in-frame clones only, minus some. The sample includes tens of thousands of clones, less than 95% of them seen just once. What was sequenced was blood. The receptors here all came from a man aged 25-45 years in good health.

CDR3 sequence: CATRKGQGHGYTF. The CDR3 coding sequence is TGTGCCACCAGGAAAGGACAGGGTCATGGCTACACCTTC. The rearrangement joins TRBV24-1 to TRBJ1-2; 8 positions agree with TRBD1. Germline V CDR1 and CDR2: KGHDR, SFDVKD. This CDR3 is 13 amino acids long. Germline trimming cut 7 bases from V and 6 bases from J; bases unmatched to any gene: 6.

The genes are TRBV30 and TRBJ2-2, with D possibly TRBD2 on 6 matching bases. V was shortened by 0 bases and J by 6 bases, with 11 bases between the two germline ends. In germline, CDR1 is GTSNPN, CDR2 SVGIG (reference sequence). The CDR3 runs 14 residues. The CDR3 is CAWSVPPGAGELFF. In DNA, the CDR3 is TGTGCCTGGAGTGTTCCGCCGGGGGCCGGGGAGCTGTTTTTT.

The chain has TRBV19 and TRBJ2-7, with 7 bases lining up with TRBD1. This CDR3 region has 14 residues. Germline CDR1 reads LNHDA; CDR2 reads SQIVND (reference sequence). V dropped 3 bases and J dropped 3; count of bases not matched to a gene: 5. CDR3 DNA sequence: TGTGCCAGTAGTATTTCGAGACAGGGCTACGAGCAGTACTTC. It yields the protein CASSISRQGYEQYF. The whole variable domain, filled in from reference TRBV19 and TRBJ2-7, reads DGGITQSPKYLFRKEGQNVTLSCEQNLNHDAMYWYRQDPGQGLRLIYYSQIVNDFQKGDIAEGYSVSREKKESFPLTVTSAQKNPTAFYLCASSISRQGYEQYFGPGTRLTVT.

The CDR3, as DNA: TGTGCCATCAATAAAGGGGGCAATGAGCAGTTCTTC. Translating gives CAINKGGNEQFF. The chain recombines TRBV10-3 with TRBJ2-1; tentatively, D is TRBD1 (6 bases). This CDR3 is built from 12 residues. The germline gives CDR1 ENHRY, CDR2 SYGVKD. With 7 bases removed from V and 6 bases from J, the gap between germline ends came to 10 bases.

V gene TRBV4-3 combines with J gene TRBJ2-2, with 7 bases that match TRBD1. V lost 4 bases and J lost 1; bases outside the gene matches: 6. The germline gives CDR1 LGHNA, CDR2 YSLEER. The CDR3 length is 16 residues. This CDR3 reads CASSLIQGLNTGELFF. In DNA, the CDR3 is TGCGCCAGCAGCCTGATACAGGGGTTGAACACCGGGGAGCTGTTTTTT.

The rearrangement uses TRBV27 and TRBJ1-5; D not certain. CDR1 is MNHEY and CDR2 is SMNVEV in the germline V gene (reference sequence). There are 16 residues in the CDR3. V lost 5 bases, J lost 0 bases, and 14 bases lay in between. In DNA form, the CDR3 reads TGTGCCAGCAGTAAGAGTATAGTTTATAGCAATCAGCCCCAGCATTTT. It yields the protein CASSKSIVYSNQPQHF.

The V gene is TRBV18, the J gene TRBJ1-5, with 9 bases aligning to TRBD1. The CDR3 spans 17 residues. The germline CDR1 and CDR2 sequences are KGHSH and LQKENI. V was clipped by 1 base and J by 3 bases; unmatched bases: 7. The CDR3 loop reads CASSPRDRVGTNQPQHF. In DNA form, the CDR3 reads TGTGCCAGCTCACCACGGGACAGGGTAGGAACCAATCAGCCCCAGCATTTT. Together with reference TRBV18 and TRBJ1-5, the CDR3 gives the full variable domain: NAGVMQNPRHLVRRRGQEARLRCSPMKGHSHVYWYRQLPEEGLKFMVYLQKENIIDESGMPKERFSAEFPKEGPSILRIQQVVRGDSAAYFCASSPRDRVGTNQPQHFGDGTRLSIL.

The V call is TRBV19, the J call TRBJ2-5; 7 nucleotides match TRBD1. Trimming removed 3 bases from V and 2 bases from J; junction bases left unmatched: 3. Germline-derived CDR1 and CDR2 are LNHDA and SQIVND (reference sequence). This CDR3 is built from 14 residues. The CDR3 bases are TGTGCCAGTAGTATCGGCAGGGGGCAAGAGACCCAGTACTTC. Protein sequence: CASSIGRGQETQYF.

The rearrangement links TRBV3-1 (or the pseudogene TRBV3-2) to TRBJ1-6, with TRBD1 matching over 7 bases. This CDR3 region has 15 residues. Per the germline V gene, CDR1 is LGHDT and CDR2 is YNNKEL (reference sequence). V lost 1 base, J lost 11 bases, and 8 bases stayed unmatched. The CDR3 nucleotides are TGTGCCAGCAGCCAAGCGTTGACAGGGCAGACACCCCTCCACTTT. Translation gives CASSQALTGQTPLHF.

This chain links TRBV3-1 (or the pseudogene TRBV3-2) with TRBJ2-1; 7 positions agree with TRBD1. V lost 1 base, J lost 0 bases, and 0 bases stayed unmatched. From germline, CDR1 is LGHDT and CDR2 YNNKEL (reference sequence). CDR3 size: 15 residues. The CDR3 nucleotides read TGTGCCAGCAGCCAAGGGGACAGCTCCTACAATGAGCAGTTCTTC. Protein: CASSQGDSSYNEQFF.

The chain combines TRBV5-3 with TRBJ1-2, with TRBD1 matching 7 bases. TRBV5-3 is an ORF; its function is uncertain. The CDR3 totals 13 residues. Trimming at V came to 4 bases and at J to 6 bases, leaving 6 bases not matched to a gene. CDR3 protein: CARSPSTGNGYTF. CDR3 DNA sequence: TGTGCCAGAAGCCCGTCGACAGGGAATGGCTACACCTTC.

The chain carries TRBV28 and TRBJ1-6, with 9 bases matching TRBD1. CDR1 and CDR2 (germline): MDHEN, SYDVKM. The CDR3 contains 15 residues. Trimming cost V 8 bases and J 8 bases; bases outside gene matches: 10. The chain's CDR3 is CASRRGQGVYSPLHF. The DNA of the CDR3 is TGTGCCAGCCGGCGGGGACAGGGTGTTTATTCACCCCTCCACTTT.

The genes are TRBV7-3 and TRBJ2-2; D unresolved. CDR1 is SGHTA, CDR2 FQGTGA, per germline. V shed 4 bases and J shed 5 bases, with 8 bases lying between them. There are 13 residues in the CDR3. The CDR3: CASSSLGTGELFF. CDR3 nucleotide sequence: TGTGCCAGCAGCTCTCTAGGGACCGGGGAGCTGTTTTTT.

The rearrangement joins TRBV30 to TRBJ2-7, with unresolved D. CDR1 GTSNPN and CDR2 SVGIG come from the germline V gene (reference sequence). This CDR3 comprises 13 residues. Trimming removed 5 bases from V and 2 bases from J, with 13 bases in between. The DNA of the CDR3 is TGTGCCTGGTCCACAAGCTTCACCTACGAGCAGTACTTC. Translating gives CAWSTSFTYEQYF.

This chain connects TRBV5-4 to TRBJ1-1, with no clear D. The CDR3 runs 14 residues. Trimming shortened V by 0 bases and J by 1 base, and 7 bases separated the two germline ends. Germline assignment: CDR1 SGHNT and CDR2 YYREEE (reference sequence). The CDR3 nucleotides read TGTGCCAGCAGCTTGGTAGGGCCGAACACTGAAGCTTTCTTT. Its protein is CASSLVGPNTEAFF. Complete variable domain (other parts from reference TRBV5-4 and TRBJ1-1): ETGVTQSPTHLIKTRGQQVTLRCSSQSGHNTVSWYQQALGQGPQFIFQYYREEENGRGNFPPRFSGLQFPNYSSELNVNALELDDSALYLCASSLVGPNTEAFFGQGTRLTVV.

This chain uses TRBV5-1 with TRBJ1-4; 8 bases line up with TRBD1. V was pared by 4 bases and J by 5 bases, with 4 bases of the junction left unmatched. The CDR3 spans 14 residues. Per germline, CDR1 SGHRS and CDR2 YFSETQ. CDR3 protein: CASSGGDRNEKLFF. CDR3 sequence (DNA): TGCGCCAGCAGCGGGGGGGACAGGAATGAAAAACTGTTTTTT.

The chain links TRBV10-3 to TRBJ2-5, with TRBD1 matching 8 bases. The CDR3 extends over 15 amino acids. CDR1 is ENHRY, CDR2 SYGVKD, per germline. V lost 7 bases and J lost 1; bases outside the gene matches: 8. The CDR3, as DNA: TGTGCCATCATTAACCCGGGACAGGTCCAAGAGACCCAGTACTTC. Encoded protein: CAIINPGQVQETQYF.

The V call is TRBV24-1, the J call TRBJ2-1, with 15 bases matching TRBD2. This CDR3 is 19 amino acids long. Germline CDR1 reads KGHDR; CDR2 reads SFDVKD. V lost 4 bases and J lost 3; bases outside the gene matches: 9. The CDR3 coding sequence is TGTGCCACCAGTGACCCGGGACTAGCGGGAGGTCTAGGCTACAATGAGCAGTTCTTC. This sequence encodes CATSDPGLAGGLGYNEQFF.

V is TRBV5-6 and J is TRBJ2-3; 11 nucleotides line up with TRBD2. The junction had 9 bases not matched to a gene; V was cut back by 4 bases and J by 2 bases. Looked up from germline, CDR1 is SGHDT and CDR2 is YYEEEE. This CDR3 has 17 residues. CDR3 coding DNA: TGTGCCAGCAGCGATCTACTAGCGGGGGCCAACACAGATACGCAGTATTTT. Amino acid sequence: CASSDLLAGANTDTQYF.

The rearrangement joins TRBV6-5 to TRBJ2-7; 12 bases match TRBD1. CDR1 is MNHEY and CDR2 is SVGAGI in the germline V gene. CDR3 length: 14 residues. V lost 7 bases and J lost 10; bases outside the gene matches: 11. The CDR3 is CASIWPGQGAVQYF. DNA of the CDR3: TGTGCCAGCATCTGGCCGGGACAGGGGGCTGTTCAGTACTTC.

The chain uses TRBV2 and TRBJ1-1; unclear D gene. The V end was cut by 4 bases, the J end by 1 base, with 10 bases between. This CDR3 has 14 amino acids. Germline CDR1 SNHLY, CDR2 FYNNEI. The DNA for the CDR3 is TGTGCCAGCAGTGTTGAGAACACGAACACTGAAGCTTTCTTT. It encodes CASSVENTNTEAFF.

V and J are TRBV7-3 and TRBJ2-1; 7 bases are shared with TRBD2. The CDR3 sequence is 13 residues long. Germline CDR1 reads SGHTA; CDR2 reads FQGTGA. The V gene end was trimmed by 5 bases and the J gene end by 8 bases; junction bases not matched to a gene: 6. CDR3 sequence: CASSPQGGDEQFF. The CDR3 DNA is TGTGCCAGCAGCCCCCAGGGAGGGGATGAGCAGTTCTTC. Variable domain in full (rest from reference TRBV7-3 and TRBJ2-1): GAGVSQTPSNKVTEKGKYVELRCDPISGHTALYWYRQSLGQGPEFLIYFQGTGAADDSGLPNDRFFAVRPEGSVSTLKIQRTERGDSAVYLCASSPQGGDEQFFGPGTRLTVL.

The rearrangement uses TRBV7-6 and TRBJ1-2, with D maybe TRBD1 (5 bases). This CDR3 has 16 amino acids. The germline V gene has CDR1 SGHVS and CDR2 FNYEAQ. Trimming took off 1 base at V and 7 bases at J, with 19 bases between the two ends. The CDR3 DNA is TGTGCCAGCAGCTTAGTAGGGCAGGGAGACTTAAGTGGCTACACCTTC. Translating gives CASSLVGQGDLSGYTF. Variable domain in full (rest from reference TRBV7-6 and TRBJ1-2): GAGVSQSPRYKVTKRGQDVALRCDPISGHVSLYWYRQALGQGPEFLTYFNYEAQQDKSGLPNDRFSAERPEGSISTLTIQRTEQRDSAMYRCASSLVGQGDLSGYTFGSGTRLTVV.

A single count supports this clone. The chain uses TRBV7-2 and TRBJ2-1, with 8 bases aligning to TRBD2. The CDR3 runs 17 residues. The V gene end was trimmed by 5 bases and the J gene end by 3 bases; junction bases not matched to a gene: 12. CDR1 and CDR2 (germline): SGHTA, FQGNSA. CDR3 sequence: CASSRRGSGSVYNEQFF. The CDR3 bases are TGTGCCAGCAGCCGGAGGGGGAGCGGGAGCGTCTACAATGAGCAGTTCTTC.

The chain combines TRBV30 with TRBJ2-5, with 9 bases lining up with TRBD2. Unmatched junction bases numbered 13, after V lost 3 bases and J lost 5 bases. From germline, CDR1 is GTSNPN and CDR2 SVGIG (reference sequence). The CDR3 spans 16 residues. The CDR3 loop is CAWSPAWPAGGETQYF. The CDR3 region has the DNA TGTGCCTGGAGCCCAGCGTGGCCCGCGGGGGGGGAGACCCAGTACTTC.

The gene calls are TRBV4-3 and TRBJ1-2; D uncertain. Germline lookup yields CDR1 LGHNA and CDR2 YSLEER. Between the trimmed V and J ends, which lost 0 bases and 3 bases, there was a span of 8 bases. The CDR3 totals 14 residues. The CDR3 is CASSQDPTHYGYTF. In nucleotides, the CDR3 is TGCGCCAGCAGCCAAGATCCTACTCACTATGGCTACACCTTC.

This clone was observed once. This CDR3 is CASSQQQGSTGELFF. As DNA, the CDR3 is TGTGCCAGCAGCCAACAACAGGGTAGCACCGGGGAGCTGTTTTTT. The chain links TRBV4-2 to TRBJ2-2; tentatively, D is TRBD1 (6 bases). Germline values: CDR1 LGHNA, CDR2 YNFKEQ. The CDR3 is 15 amino acids. The V and J ends lost 2 bases and 4 bases respectively, with 11 bases between them.

The CDR3 sequence is CASRGTSGRAEWDTQYF. The CDR3, as DNA: TGTGCCAGCAGGGGGACTAGCGGGAGGGCCGAGTGGGATACGCAGTATTTT. This chain links TRBV28 with TRBJ2-3; TRBD2 matches 16 bases. CDR1 and CDR2 from the germline V gene are MDHEN and SYDVKM. This CDR3 is built from 17 residues. V lost 6 bases and J lost 6; bases outside the gene matches: 9.

The gene calls are TRBV7-2 and TRBJ2-5; 13 bases are shared with TRBD2. Germline CDR1 reads SGHTA; CDR2 reads FQGNSA. The V segment lost 5 bases and the J segment 5 bases; nucleotides outside the gene matches: 8. The CDR3 is 16 amino acids. The CDR3 DNA sequence: TGTGCCAGCAGCAAAACTAGCGGGGGGGCTTTGGAGACCCAGTACTTC. As protein: CASSKTSGGALETQYF.

The CDR3 DNA is TGTGCCAGCAGCTTAATGATGGCAGGGGGGAAAGATACGCAGTATTTT. Encoded protein: CASSLMMAGGKDTQYF. The genes are TRBV7-3 and TRBJ2-3, with D maybe TRBD1 (7 bases). CDR3 length: 16 amino acids. Germline V CDR1 and CDR2: SGHTA, FQGTGA. V was shortened by 1 base and J by 5 bases, with 16 bases between the two germline ends.

The CDR3 sequence: CASTKDRETQYF. As DNA, the CDR3 is TGTGCCAGCACGAAGGACAGAGAGACCCAGTACTTC. The gene calls are TRBV19 and TRBJ2-5; D is possibly TRBD1 (6 bases). Germline CDR1 is LNHDA and CDR2 is SQIVND (reference sequence). This CDR3 spans 12 amino acids. V was shortened by 9 bases and J by 4 bases, with 12 bases between the two germline ends.